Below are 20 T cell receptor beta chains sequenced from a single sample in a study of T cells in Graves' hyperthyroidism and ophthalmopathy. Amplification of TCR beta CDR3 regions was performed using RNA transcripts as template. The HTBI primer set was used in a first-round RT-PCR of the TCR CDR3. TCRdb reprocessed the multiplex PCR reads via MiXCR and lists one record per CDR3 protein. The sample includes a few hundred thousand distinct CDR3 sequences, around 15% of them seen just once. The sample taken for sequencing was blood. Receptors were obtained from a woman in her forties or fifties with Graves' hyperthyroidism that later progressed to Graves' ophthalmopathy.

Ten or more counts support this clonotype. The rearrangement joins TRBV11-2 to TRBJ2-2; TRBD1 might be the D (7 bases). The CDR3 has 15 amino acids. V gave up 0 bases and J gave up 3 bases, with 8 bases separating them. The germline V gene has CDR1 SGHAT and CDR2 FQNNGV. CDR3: CASSLDRGDTGELFF. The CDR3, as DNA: TGTGCCAGCAGCTTAGACAGGGGGGACACCGGGGAGCTGTTTTTT.

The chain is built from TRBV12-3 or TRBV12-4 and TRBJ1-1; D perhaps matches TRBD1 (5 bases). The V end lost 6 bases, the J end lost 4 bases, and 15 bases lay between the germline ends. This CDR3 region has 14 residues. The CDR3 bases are TGTGCCAGCAGGAGCGGGGGGGGGGGCACTGAAGCTTTCTTT. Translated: CASRSGGGGTEAFF.

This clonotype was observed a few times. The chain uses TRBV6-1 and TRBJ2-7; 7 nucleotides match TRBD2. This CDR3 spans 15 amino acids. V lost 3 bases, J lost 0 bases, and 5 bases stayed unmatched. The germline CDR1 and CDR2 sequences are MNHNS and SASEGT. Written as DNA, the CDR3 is TGTGCCAGCAGTGAGGGCGCGGGAGCCTCCTACGAGCAGTACTTC. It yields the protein CASSEGAGASYEQYF.

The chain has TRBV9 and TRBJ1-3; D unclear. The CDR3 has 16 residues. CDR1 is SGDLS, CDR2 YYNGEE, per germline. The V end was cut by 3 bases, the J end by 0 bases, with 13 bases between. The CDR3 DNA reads TGTGCCAGCAGCGCACGTGGGTCAACCTCTGGAAACACCATATATTTT. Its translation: CASSARGSTSGNTIYF.

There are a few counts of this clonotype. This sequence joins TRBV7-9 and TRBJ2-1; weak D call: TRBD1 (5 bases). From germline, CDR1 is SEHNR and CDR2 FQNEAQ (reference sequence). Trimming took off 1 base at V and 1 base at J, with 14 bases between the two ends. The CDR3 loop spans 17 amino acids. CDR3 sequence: CASSLGRREMSYNEQFF. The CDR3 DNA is TGTGCCAGCAGCTTAGGGCGCAGGGAAATGTCCTACAATGAGCAGTTCTTC.

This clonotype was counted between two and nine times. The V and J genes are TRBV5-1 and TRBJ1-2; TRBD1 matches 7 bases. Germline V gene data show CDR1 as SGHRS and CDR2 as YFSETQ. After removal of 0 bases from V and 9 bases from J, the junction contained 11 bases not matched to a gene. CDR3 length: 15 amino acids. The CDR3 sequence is CASSLEARGGLSYTF. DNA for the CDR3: TGCGCCAGCAGCTTGGAGGCCAGGGGGGGATTAAGCTACACCTTC.

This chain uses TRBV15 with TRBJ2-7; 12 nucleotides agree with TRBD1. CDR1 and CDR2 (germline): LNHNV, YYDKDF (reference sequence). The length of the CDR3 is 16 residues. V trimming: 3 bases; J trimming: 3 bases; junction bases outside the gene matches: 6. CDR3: CATSRGGDRGHYEQYF. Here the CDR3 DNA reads TGTGCCACCAGCAGGGGGGGGGACAGGGGGCACTACGAGCAGTACTTC.

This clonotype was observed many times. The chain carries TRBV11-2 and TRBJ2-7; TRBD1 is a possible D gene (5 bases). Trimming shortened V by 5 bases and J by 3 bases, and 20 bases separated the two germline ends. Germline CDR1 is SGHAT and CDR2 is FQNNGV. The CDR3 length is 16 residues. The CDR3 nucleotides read TGTGCCAGCAGCGCCTCCAATCTGCAGGGAAGCTACGAGCAGTACTTC. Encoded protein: CASSASNLQGSYEQYF.

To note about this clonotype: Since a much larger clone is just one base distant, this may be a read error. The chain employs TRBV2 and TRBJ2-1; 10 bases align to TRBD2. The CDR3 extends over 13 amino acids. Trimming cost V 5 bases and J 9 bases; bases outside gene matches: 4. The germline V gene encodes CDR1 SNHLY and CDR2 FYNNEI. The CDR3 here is CASSLTSGTEQFF. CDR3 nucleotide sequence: TGTGCCAGCAGTCTTACTAGCGGGACTGAGCAGTTCTTC. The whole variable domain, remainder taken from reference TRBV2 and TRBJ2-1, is EPEVTQTPSHQVTQMGQEVILRCVPISNHLYFYWYRQILGQKVEFLVSFYNNEISEKSEIFDDQFSVERPDGSNFTLKIRSTKLEDSAMYFCASSLTSGTEQFFGPGTRLTVL.

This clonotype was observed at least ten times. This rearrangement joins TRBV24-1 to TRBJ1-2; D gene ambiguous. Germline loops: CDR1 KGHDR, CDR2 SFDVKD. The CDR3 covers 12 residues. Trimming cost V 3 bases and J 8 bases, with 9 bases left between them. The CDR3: CATSDGLSGYTF. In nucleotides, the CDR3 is TGTGCCACCAGTGATGGCCTTTCCGGCTACACCTTC.

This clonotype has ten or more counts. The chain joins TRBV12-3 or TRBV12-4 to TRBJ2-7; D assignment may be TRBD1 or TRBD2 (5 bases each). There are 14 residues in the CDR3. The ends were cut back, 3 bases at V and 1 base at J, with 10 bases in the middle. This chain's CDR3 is CASSFRDGSYEQYF. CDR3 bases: TGTGCCAGCAGTTTCCGGGACGGATCCTACGAGCAGTACTTC.

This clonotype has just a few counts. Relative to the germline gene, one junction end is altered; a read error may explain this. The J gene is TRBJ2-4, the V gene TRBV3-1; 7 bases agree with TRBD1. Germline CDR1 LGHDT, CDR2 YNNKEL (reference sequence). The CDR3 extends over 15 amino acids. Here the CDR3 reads CASSHRGMAKNVQYF. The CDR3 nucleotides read TGTGCCAGCAGCCACAGGGGGATGGCCAAAAACGTTCAGTACTTC.

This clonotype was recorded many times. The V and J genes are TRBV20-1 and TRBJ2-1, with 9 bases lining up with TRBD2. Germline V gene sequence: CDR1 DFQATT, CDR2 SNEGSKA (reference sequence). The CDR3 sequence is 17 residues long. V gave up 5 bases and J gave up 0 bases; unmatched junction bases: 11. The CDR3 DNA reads TGCAGTGCTCCGACTAGCGGAGGGAGGGGCTCCTACAATGAGCAGTTCTTC. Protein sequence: CSAPTSGGRGSYNEQFF.

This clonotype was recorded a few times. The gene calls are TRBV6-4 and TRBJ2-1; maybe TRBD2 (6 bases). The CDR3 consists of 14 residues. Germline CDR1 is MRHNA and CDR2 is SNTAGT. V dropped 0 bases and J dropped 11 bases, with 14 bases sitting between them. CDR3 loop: CASSDSGGSGKQFF. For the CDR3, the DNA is TGTGCCAGCAGTGACTCGGGAGGTAGCGGAAAGCAGTTCTTC.

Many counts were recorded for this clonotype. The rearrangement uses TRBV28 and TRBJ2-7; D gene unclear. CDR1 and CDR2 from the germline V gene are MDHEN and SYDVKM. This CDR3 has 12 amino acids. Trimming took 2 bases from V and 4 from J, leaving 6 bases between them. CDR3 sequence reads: CASSLGEYEQYF. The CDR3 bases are TGTGCCAGCAGTTTAGGAGAATACGAGCAGTACTTC.

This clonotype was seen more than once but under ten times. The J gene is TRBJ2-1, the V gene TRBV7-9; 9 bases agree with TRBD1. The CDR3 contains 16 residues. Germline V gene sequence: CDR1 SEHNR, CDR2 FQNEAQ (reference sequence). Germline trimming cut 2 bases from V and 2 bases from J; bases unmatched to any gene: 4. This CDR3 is CASSLMGQGTYNEQFF. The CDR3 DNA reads TGTGCCAGCAGCTTAATGGGACAGGGAACCTACAATGAGCAGTTCTTC.

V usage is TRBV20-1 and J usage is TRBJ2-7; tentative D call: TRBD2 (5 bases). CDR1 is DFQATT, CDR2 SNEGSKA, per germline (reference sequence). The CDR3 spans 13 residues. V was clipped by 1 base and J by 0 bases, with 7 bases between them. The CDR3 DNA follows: TGCAGTGCTAGAGCGACTATCTCCTACGAGCAGTACTTC. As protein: CSARATISYEQYF.

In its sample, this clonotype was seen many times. CDR3 sequence (DNA): TGCAGTGCTAGGAACTCGGATGAGCAGTTCTTC. It codes for CSARNSDEQFF. The chain links TRBV20-1 to TRBJ2-1; D is unresolved. Germline assignment: CDR1 DFQATT and CDR2 SNEGSKA (reference sequence). The CDR3 runs to 11 residues. With 3 bases removed from V and 8 bases from J, the gap between germline ends came to 8 bases.

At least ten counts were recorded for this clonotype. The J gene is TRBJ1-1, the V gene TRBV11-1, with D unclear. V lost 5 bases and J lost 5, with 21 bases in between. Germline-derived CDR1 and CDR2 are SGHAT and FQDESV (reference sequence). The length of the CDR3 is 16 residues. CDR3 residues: CASSPASGGRRTEAFF. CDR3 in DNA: TGTGCCAGCAGCCCAGCCTCGGGAGGGCGGAGGACTGAAGCTTTCTTT.

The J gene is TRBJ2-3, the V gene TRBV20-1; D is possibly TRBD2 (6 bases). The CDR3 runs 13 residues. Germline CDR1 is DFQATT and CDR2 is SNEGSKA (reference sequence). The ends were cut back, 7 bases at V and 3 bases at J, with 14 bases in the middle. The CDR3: CSVKGGMTDTQYF. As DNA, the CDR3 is TGCAGTGTCAAGGGCGGGATGACAGATACGCAGTATTTT.